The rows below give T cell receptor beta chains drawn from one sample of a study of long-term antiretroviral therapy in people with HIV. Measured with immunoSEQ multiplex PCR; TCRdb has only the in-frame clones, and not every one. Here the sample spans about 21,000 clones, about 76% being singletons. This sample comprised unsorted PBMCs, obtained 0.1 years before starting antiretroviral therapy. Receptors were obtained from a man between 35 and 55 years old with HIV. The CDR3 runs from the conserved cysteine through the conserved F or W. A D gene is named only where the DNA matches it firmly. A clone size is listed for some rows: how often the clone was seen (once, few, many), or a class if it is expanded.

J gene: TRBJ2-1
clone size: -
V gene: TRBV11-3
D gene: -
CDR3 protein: CASSLEIYNEQFF
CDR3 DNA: TGTGCCAGCAGCTTAGAGATTTACAATGAGCAGTTCTTC

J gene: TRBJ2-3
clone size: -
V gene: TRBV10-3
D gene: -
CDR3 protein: CAIGGTRVLSTDTQYF
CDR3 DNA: TGTGCCATCGGCGGGACACGGGTACTTAGCACAGATACGCAGTATTTT

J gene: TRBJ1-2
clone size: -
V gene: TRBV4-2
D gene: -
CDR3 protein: CASSQDRAGGNYGYTF
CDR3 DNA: TGTGCCAGCAGCCAAGATCGGGCGGGCGGTAACTATGGCTACACCTTC

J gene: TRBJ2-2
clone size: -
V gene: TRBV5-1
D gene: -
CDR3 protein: CASSFQQGFFSGELFF
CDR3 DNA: TGCGCCAGCAGCTTCCAACAGGGCTTTTTCTCCGGGGAGCTGTTTTTT

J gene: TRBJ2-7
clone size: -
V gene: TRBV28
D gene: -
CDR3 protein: CASSLWDEIPYEQYF
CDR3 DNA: TGTGCCAGCAGTTTATGGGACGAGATTCCATACGAGCAGTACTTC

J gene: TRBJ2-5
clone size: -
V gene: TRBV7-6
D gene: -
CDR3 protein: CASSRGRQETQYF
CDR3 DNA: TGTGCCAGCAGCCGGGGCAGACAAGAGACCCAGTACTTC

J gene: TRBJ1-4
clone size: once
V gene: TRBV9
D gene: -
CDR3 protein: CASSVAPDEKLFF
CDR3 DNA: TGTGCCAGCAGCGTAGCTCCAGACGAAAAACTGTTTTTT

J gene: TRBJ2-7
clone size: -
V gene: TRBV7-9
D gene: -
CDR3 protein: CASSFWGYEQYF
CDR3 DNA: TGTGCCAGCAGCTTTTGGGGCTACGAGCAGTACTTC

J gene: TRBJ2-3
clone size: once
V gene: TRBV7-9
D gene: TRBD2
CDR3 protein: CASSPAGGGTDTQYF
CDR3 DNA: TGTGCCAGCAGCCCCGCCGGGGGGGGGACAGATACGCAGTATTTT

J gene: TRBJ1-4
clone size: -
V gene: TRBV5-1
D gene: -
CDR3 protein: CASSEGQLANEKLFF
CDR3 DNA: TGCGCCAGCAGCGAAGGGCAATTGGCTAATGAAAAACTGTTTTTT

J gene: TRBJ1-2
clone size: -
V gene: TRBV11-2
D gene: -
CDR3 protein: CASSLGGTAYGYTF
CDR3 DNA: TGTGCCAGCAGCTTAGGGGGCACAGCCTATGGCTACACCTTC

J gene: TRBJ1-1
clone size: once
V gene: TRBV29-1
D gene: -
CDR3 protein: CSVEVGQGRTEAFF
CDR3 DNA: TGCAGCGTTGAAGTGGGCCAGGGGCGGACTGAAGCTTTCTTT

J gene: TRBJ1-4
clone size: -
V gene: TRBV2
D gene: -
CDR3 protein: CASSPGGSYEKLFF
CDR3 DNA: TGTGCCAGCAGCCCCGGAGGGTCTTATGAAAAACTGTTTTTT

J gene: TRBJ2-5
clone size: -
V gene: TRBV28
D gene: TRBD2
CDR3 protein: CATSNPLAGGLETQYF
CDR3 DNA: TGTGCCACCTCCAACCCCCTAGCGGGGGGGTTGGAGACCCAGTACTTC

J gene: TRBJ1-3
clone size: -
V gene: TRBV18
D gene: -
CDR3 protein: CASRETGGNTIYF
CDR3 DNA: TGTGCCTCCCGAGAAACAGGGGGAAACACCATATATTTT

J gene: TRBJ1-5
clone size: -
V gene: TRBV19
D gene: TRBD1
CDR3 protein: CASGTSGTGGETQHF
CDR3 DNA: TGTGCCAGTGGTACCTCCGGGACAGGGGGCGAGACCCAGCATTTT

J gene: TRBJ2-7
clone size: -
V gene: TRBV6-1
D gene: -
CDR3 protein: CASSDYEQYF
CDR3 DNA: TGTGCCAGCAGTGACTACGAGCAGTACTTC

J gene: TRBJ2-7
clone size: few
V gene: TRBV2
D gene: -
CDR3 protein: CASRPDTSYEQYF
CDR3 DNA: TGTGCCAGCAGGCCGGACACATCTTACGAGCAGTACTTC

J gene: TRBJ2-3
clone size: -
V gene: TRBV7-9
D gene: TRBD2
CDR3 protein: CASPPSGKGTDTQYF
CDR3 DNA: TGTGCCAGCCCCCCTAGCGGGAAGGGCACAGATACGCAGTATTTT

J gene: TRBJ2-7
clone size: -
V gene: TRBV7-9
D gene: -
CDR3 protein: CASSLTFRGYEQYF
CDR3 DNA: TGTGCCAGCAGCTTAACATTCCGAGGCTACGAGCAGTACTTC

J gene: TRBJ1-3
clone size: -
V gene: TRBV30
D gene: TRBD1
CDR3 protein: CAWSVVGTGRNTIYF
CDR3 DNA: TGTGCCTGGAGTGTGGTCGGGACAGGGAGAAACACCATATATTTT

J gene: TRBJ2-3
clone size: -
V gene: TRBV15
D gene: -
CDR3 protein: CATSTYREASTDTQYF
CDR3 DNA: TGTGCCACCAGCACATACAGGGAGGCGAGCACAGATACGCAGTATTTT